The T cell receptor beta chain under discussion was sequenced for a study of blood T cell repertoires in COVID-19. In its sample, this clone was seen once. Some clones are missing from TCRdb's copy, which holds only in-frame ones; the method was immunoSEQ multiplex PCR. Among about 390,000 clones listed, more than 75% were seen once. Sequencing was performed on PBMCs or T cells enriched from blood (not recorded which). This clonotype originated in a woman between 50 and 59 years old who had recovered from COVID-19.

CDR3 protein: CASSWDRGYSPLHF. The CDR3 DNA is TGTGCCAGCAGTTGGGACAGGGGTTATTCACCCCTCCACTTT. The J gene is TRBJ1-6, the V gene TRBV6-5; 10 bases line up with TRBD1. The length of the CDR3 is 14 residues. In germline, CDR1 is MNHEY, CDR2 SVGAGI. Trimming at V came to 4 bases and at J to 8 bases, leaving 2 bases not matched to a gene.